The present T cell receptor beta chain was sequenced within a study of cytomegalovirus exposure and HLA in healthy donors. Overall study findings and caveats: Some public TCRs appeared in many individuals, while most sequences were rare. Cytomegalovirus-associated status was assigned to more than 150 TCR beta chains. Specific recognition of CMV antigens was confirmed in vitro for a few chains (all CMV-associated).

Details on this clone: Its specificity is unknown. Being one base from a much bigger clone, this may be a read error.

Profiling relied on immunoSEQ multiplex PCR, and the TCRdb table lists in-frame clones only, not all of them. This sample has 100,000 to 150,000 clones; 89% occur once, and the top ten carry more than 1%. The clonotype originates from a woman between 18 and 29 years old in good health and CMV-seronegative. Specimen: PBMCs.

The CDR3: CASSRDRAGNTIYF. CDR3 bases: TGTGCCAGCAGCCGGGACAGGGCTGGAAACACCATATATTTT. This chain joins TRBV5-6 and TRBJ1-3; TRBD1 matches at 9 bases. Germline-derived CDR1 and CDR2 are SGHDT and YYEEEE. Losses at the gene ends were 4 bases for V and 2 bases for J; bases not matched to a gene: 1. The length of the CDR3 is 14 residues.